This TCR beta chain was captured in a study of T cell repertoires in cytomegalovirus infection. Trimming left V 7 bases short and J 1 base short, with 11 bases between. CDR3 length equals 13 residues. Looked up from germline, CDR1 is SEHNR and CDR2 is FQNEAQ (reference sequence). TCRdb re-called the reads through MiXCR, storing one row per CDR3 protein. The sample consists of 500,000 or so distinct CDR3 sequences, 15% to 20% of them appearing once. Whole-study results and caveats: Carriers of CMV and the relevant HLA type were discriminated by public TCR beta frequency. CMV-specific TCR beta clonotypes restricted by HLA-C dominated the ex vivo response.

This clonotype was observed many times. The antigen remains undetermined. The receptor's source is a human donor in good health (CMV status not recorded). Some clones in this sample may be carry-over from other donors' samples. Input material: CD8+ T cells from PBMCs. V gene TRBV7-9 combines with J gene TRBJ2-7; D gene uncertain. This chain's CDR3 is CASTPYRSYEQYF. Here the CDR3 DNA reads TGTGCCAGCACCCCGTACCGATCCTACGAGCAGTACTTC.